This T cell receptor beta chain derives from a study of CD8+ T cells in alopecia areata. Study-level information: Each of the treated patients was given oral tofacitinib, 5 to 10 mg twice daily, for moderate-to-severe alopecia areata. Dosing with tofacitinib proceeded for 6 to 18 months, followed by 6 months off drug. General study results and limits: Throughout tofacitinib, many expanded lesional clones continued to persist in scalp and blood. Affected lesional scalp, above all in alopecia totalis/universalis, was more clonal than normal scalp.

This clone was detected a few times. Its antigen is undetermined. As to treatment: oral pan-JAK inhibitor, 5-10 mg twice daily. V was trimmed by 5 bases and J by 6 bases, leaving 12 bases between them. Germline assignment: CDR1 SQVTM and CDR2 ANQGSEA. The CDR3 totals 12 residues. Extraction and reverse transcription of RNA yielded cDNA as the sequencing template. This table comes from immunoSEQ multiplex PCR, and its TCRdb copy is limited to in-frame clones, with some not included. Here the sample spans a few hundred thousand clones, more than 45% being singletons. The chain recombines TRBV29-1 with TRBJ2-3; no definite D call. The sample consisted of CD4+ T cells sorted from blood, taken at week 4, from a patient treated with tofacitinib. This clonotype was sampled from a human donor with alopecia areata. The chain's CDR3 is CSVQGNLDTQYF. The CDR3 DNA reads as TGCAGCGTTCAAGGGAACTTGGATACGCAGTATTTT.